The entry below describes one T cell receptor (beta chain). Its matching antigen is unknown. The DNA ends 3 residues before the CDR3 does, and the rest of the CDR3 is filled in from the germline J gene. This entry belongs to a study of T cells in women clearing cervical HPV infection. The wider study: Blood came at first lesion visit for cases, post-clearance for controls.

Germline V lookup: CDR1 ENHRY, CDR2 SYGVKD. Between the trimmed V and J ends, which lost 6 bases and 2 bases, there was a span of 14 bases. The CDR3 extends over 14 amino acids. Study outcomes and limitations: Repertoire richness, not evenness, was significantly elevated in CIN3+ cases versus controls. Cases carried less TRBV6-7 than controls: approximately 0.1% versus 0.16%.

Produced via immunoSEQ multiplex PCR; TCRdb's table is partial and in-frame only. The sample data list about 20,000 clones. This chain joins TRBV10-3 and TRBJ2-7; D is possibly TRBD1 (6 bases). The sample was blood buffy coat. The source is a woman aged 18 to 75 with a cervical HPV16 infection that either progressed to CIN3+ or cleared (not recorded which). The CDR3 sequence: CAIRVGQATYEQYF. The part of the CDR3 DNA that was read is TGTGCCATCAGGGTGGGACAAGCTACCTACGAG.